This entry concerns a single TCR beta chain. What it binds is not known. The data originate from a study of cytomegalovirus exposure and HLA in healthy donors. Study at large: Assignment to the Caucasian-associated ancestry cluster applied to roughly 80% of the roughly 410 genotyped donors. The study's findings and limits: There were several of the most significant clusters that appeared linked to common viral pathogens in a later analysis. Analyzed later, association rates of TCRs varied across HLA loci, with DRB1 most and HLA-C fewest. It was likely that a cluster of highly shared sequence variants was a sequencing artifact.

Trimming removed 10 bases from V and 4 bases from J; junction bases left unmatched: 14. This CDR3 is 15 amino acids long. Germline-derived CDR1 and CDR2 are SNHLY and FYNNEI. PCR employed 60 Vbeta and 13 Jbeta primers. The assay was immunoSEQ multiplex PCR, and TCRdb's table has in-frame clones only and misses some. Here the sample spans fewer than 250,000 clones, about 77% being singletons. The sequence was collected from a woman aged 25 to 39 in good health and CMV-seropositive. The V call is TRBV2, the J call TRBJ1-2; 8 nucleotides agree with TRBD1. The material sequenced was PBMCs. The CDR3 protein is CATKVSDRAGYGYTF. In DNA form, the CDR3 reads TGTGCCACCAAGGTCTCGGACAGGGCGGGCTATGGCTACACCTTC.